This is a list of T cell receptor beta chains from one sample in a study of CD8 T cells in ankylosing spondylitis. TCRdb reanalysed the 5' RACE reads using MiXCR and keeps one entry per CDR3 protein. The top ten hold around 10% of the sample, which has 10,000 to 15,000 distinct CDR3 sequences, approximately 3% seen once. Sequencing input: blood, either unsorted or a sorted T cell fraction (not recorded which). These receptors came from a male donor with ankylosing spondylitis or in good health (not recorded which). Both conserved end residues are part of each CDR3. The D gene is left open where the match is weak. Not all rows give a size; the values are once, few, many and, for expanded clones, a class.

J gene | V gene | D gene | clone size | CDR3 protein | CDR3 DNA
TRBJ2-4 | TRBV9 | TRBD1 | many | CASSASPGQVAKNIQYF | TGTGCCAGCAGCGCCTCACCGGGACAGGTCGCCAAAAACATTCAGTACTTC
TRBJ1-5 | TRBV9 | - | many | CASSVSPEQPQHF | TGTGCCAGCAGCGTAAGTCCGGAACAGCCCCAGCATTTT
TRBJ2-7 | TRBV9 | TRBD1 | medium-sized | CASSVDARGSWTYEQYF | TGTGCCAGCAGCGTCGACGCCAGGGGGTCATGGACCTACGAGCAGTACTTC
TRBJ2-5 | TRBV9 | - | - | CASSDGVSETQYF | TGTGCCAGCAGCGATGGGGTTTCGGAGACCCAGTACTTC
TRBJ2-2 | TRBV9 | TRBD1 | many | CASSVGQGDTGELFF | TGTGCCAGCAGCGTAGGACAGGGGGACACCGGGGAGCTGTTTTTT
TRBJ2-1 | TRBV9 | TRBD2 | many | CASSPGLAEYNEQFF | TGTGCCAGCAGCCCGGGACTAGCGGAGTACAATGAGCAGTTCTTC
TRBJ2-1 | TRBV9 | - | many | CASSPRTESYNEQFF | TGTGCCAGCAGCCCACGGACAGAATCCTACAATGAGCAGTTCTTC
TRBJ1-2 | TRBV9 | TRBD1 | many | CASSARDRVNYGYTF | TGTGCCAGCAGCGCCCGGGACAGGGTGAACTATGGCTACACCTTC
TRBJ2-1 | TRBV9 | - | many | CASSVAPTDMNEQFF | TGTGCCAGCAGCGTAGCCCCGACAGATATGAATGAGCAGTTCTTC
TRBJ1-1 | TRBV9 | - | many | CASSVGAAVLGTEAFF | TGTGCCAGCAGCGTAGGCGCAGCCGTATTGGGCACTGAAGCTTTCTTT
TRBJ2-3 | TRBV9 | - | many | CASALDSDTQYF | TGTGCCAGCGCTTTGGATTCCGATACGCAGTATTTT
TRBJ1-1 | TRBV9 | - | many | CASSVAPDTEAFF | TGTGCCAGCAGCGTAGCTCCCGACACTGAAGCTTTCTTT
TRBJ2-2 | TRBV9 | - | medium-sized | CASSVNRRNPLNTGELFF | TGTGCCAGCAGCGTTAACAGGCGGAACCCTTTGAACACCGGGGAGCTGTTTTTT
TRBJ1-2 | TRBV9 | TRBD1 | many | CASSPTLQGKDGYTF | TGTGCCAGCAGTCCTACCTTACAGGGGAAGGATGGCTACACCTTC
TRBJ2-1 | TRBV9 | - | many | CASSADPYNEQFF | TGTGCCAGCAGCGCCGATCCCTACAATGAGCAGTTCTTC
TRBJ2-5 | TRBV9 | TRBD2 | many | CASSLRLAGGPGETQYF | TGTGCCAGCAGCTTACGACTAGCGGGGGGGCCTGGGGAGACCCAGTACTTC
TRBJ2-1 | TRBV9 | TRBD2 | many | CASSVGGLVFRDEQFF | TGTGCCAGCAGCGTAGGGGGACTAGTCTTCCGGGATGAGCAGTTCTTC
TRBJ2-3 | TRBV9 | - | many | CASSVGGAGTDTQYF | TGTGCCAGCAGCGTAGGGGGGGCGGGTACAGATACGCAGTATTTT
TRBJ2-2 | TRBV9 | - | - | CASSVSWTAGGGELFF | TGTGCCAGCAGCGTTTCTTGGACGGCTGGGGGGGGGGAGCTGTTTTTT
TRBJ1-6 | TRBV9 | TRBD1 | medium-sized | CASSLQGDNSPLHF | TGTGCCAGCAGCTTACAGGGGGATAATTCACCCCTCCACTTT
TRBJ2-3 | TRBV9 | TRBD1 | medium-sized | CASSVVLGQGQYF | TGTGCCAGCAGCGTAGTACTGGGACAGGGGCAGTATTTT
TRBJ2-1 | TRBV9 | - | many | CASSVEVLGSYNEQFF | TGTGCCAGCAGCGTAGAGGTTTTAGGGTCCTACAATGAGCAGTTCTTC
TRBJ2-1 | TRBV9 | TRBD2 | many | CASSVLSSGRAGYNEQFF | TGTGCCAGCAGCGTTTTGTCTAGCGGGAGAGCAGGGTACAATGAGCAGTTCTTC
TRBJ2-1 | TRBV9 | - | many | CASSPRPSDEQFF | TGTGCCAGCAGCCCCAGACCCAGCGATGAGCAGTTCTTC
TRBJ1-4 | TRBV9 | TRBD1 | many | CASSARQGEDEKLFF | TGTGCCAGCAGCGCGAGACAGGGCGAGGATGAAAAACTGTTTTTT
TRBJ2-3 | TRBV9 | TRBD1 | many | CASSVSMRTGGTDTQYF | TGTGCCAGCAGCGTATCTATGCGGACAGGGGGCACAGATACGCAGTATTTT
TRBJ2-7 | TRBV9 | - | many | CASSVGPSGANYEQYF | TGTGCCAGCAGCGTAGGCCCCTCAGGGGCGAACTACGAGCAGTACTTC
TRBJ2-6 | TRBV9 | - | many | CASTGWGSGANVLTF | TGTGCCAGCACTGGCTGGGGCTCTGGGGCCAACGTCCTGACTTTC
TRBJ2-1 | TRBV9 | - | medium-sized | CASSVPRNEQFF | TGTGCCAGCAGCGTCCCCCGAAATGAGCAGTTCTTC
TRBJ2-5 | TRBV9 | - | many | CASSSNLGQSETQYF | TGTGCCAGCAGCTCAAATTTGGGCCAGTCAGAGACCCAGTACTTC
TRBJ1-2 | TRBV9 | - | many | CASSGGPLGGNGYTF | TGTGCCAGCAGCGGGGGTCCCCTTGGGGGCAATGGCTACACCTTC
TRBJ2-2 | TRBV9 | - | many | CASSASNRAGELFF | TGTGCCAGCAGCGCATCAAACAGGGCCGGGGAGCTGTTTTTT
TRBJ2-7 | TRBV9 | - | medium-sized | CASSGGGQGAYEQYF | TGTGCCAGCAGCGGGGGAGGGCAGGGGGCCTACGAGCAGTACTTC
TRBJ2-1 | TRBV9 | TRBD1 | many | CASSVELRDRNNEQFF | TGTGCCAGCAGCGTAGAACTTCGGGACAGAAACAATGAGCAGTTCTTC
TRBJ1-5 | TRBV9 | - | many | CASSGLGGQPQHF | TGTGCCAGCAGCGGACTGGGGGGACAGCCCCAGCATTTT
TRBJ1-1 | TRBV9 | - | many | CASSVGQTNTEAFF | TGTGCCAGCAGCGTAGGGCAGACGAACACTGAAGCTTTCTTT
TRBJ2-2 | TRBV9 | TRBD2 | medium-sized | CASSARLAGLNTGELFF | TGTGCCAGCAGCGCCCGCCTAGCGGGGCTAAACACCGGGGAGCTGTTTTTT
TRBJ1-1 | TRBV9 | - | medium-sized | CASSAQGGTEAFF | TGTGCCAGCAGCGCGCAAGGGGGCACTGAAGCTTTCTTT
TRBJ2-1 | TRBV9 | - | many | CASSARHEQFF | TGTGCCAGCAGCGCCCGCCATGAGCAGTTCTTC
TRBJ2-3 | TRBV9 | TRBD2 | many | CASSVTSASTDTQYF | TGTGCCAGCAGCGTTACTAGCGCTAGCACAGATACGCAGTATTTT
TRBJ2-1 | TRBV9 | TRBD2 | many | CASSVGSSGRDNEQFF | TGTGCCAGCAGCGTAGGTTCTAGCGGGAGGGACAATGAGCAGTTCTTC
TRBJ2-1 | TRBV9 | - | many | CASSVGSGGNYEQFF | TGTGCCAGCAGCGTAGGAAGCGGAGGGAACTATGAGCAGTTCTTC